Below, 24 T cell receptor beta chains from the same sample are listed, as sequenced in a study of Ad26.COV2.S vaccination and SARS-CoV-2 variants (dated by TCRdb to about 2021). Receptor libraries were prepared by the immunoSEQ multiplex PCR assay. What TCRdb holds here is the immuneACCESS table cut down to in-frame rearrangements. Part of the clones is not present; checked against another copy, under half of the missing clones reflect an unresolved V gene, and the others are unexplained. The sample data list 300,000 to 400,000 clones, and approximately 90% of these were observed just once. The ten largest clonotypes hold around 6.4% of the sample. Sample treatment or condition, as interpreted from the label and publication: some 20 received Ad26.COV2.S at low or high dose, single or two shots; about five received placebo; per-sample allocation not given. Repertoires of vaccine and placebo recipients were sequenced from samples taken on day 63 after the first injection.

The sequences come from peripheral blood, collected in a trial of Ad26.COV2.S vaccine versus placebo. The source is a person aged 18 to 59 who received the Ad26.COV2.S COVID-19 vaccine or a placebo.

This sequence joins TRBV28 and TRBJ1-6; no firm D call. Germline lookup yields CDR1 MDHEN and CDR2 SYDVKM. The V end lost 8 bases, the J end lost 2 bases, and 16 bases lay between the germline ends. The CDR3 runs to 16 residues. The CDR3 DNA reads as TGTGCCAGCGACCTAGAGGGCGGTACCTATAATTCACCCCTCCACTTT. As protein: CASDLEGGTYNSPLHF.

The chain links TRBV5-1 to TRBJ1-1; TRBD1 might be the D (5 bases). The V and J ends lost 3 bases and 10 bases respectively, with 13 bases between them. Germline CDR1 SGHRS, CDR2 YFSETQ. CDR3 length: 12 residues. In nucleotides, the CDR3 is TGCGCCAGCAGCTCCCGGGATGGGGGAGCTTTCTTT. Translation: CASSSRDGGAFF.

About this clone itself: At the DNA level, this CDR3 is encoded by other sequences in the same sample as well. This chain joins TRBV7-9 and TRBJ1-4; D not certain. The CDR3 sequence is 11 residues long. Germline loops: CDR1 SEHNR, CDR2 FQNEAQ (reference sequence). The V and J ends lost 5 bases and 5 bases respectively, with 3 bases between them. For the CDR3, the DNA is TGTGCCAGCAGCCCGAATGAAAAACTGTTTTTT. Translating it yields CASSPNEKLFF. The whole variable domain, remainder taken from reference TRBV7-9 and TRBJ1-4, is DTGVSQNPRHKITKRGQNVTFRCDPISEHNRLYWYRQTLGQGPEFLTYFQNEAQLEKSRLLSDRFSAERPKGSFSTLEIQRTEQGDSAMYLCASSPNEKLFFGSGTQLSVL.

This clone was found a few times. The V gene is TRBV5-5, the J gene TRBJ1-5; D is unresolved. Germline V gene lookup returns CDR1 SGHKS and CDR2 YYEKEE (reference sequence). Trimming left V 0 bases short and J 12 bases short, with 13 bases between. This CDR3 has 13 residues. The CDR3 DNA sequence: TGTGCCAGCAGCTTGGCCCCAGGAATCGGCCAGCATTTT. It translates to CASSLAPGIGQHF.

The chain links TRBV28 to TRBJ1-1; 9 bases fit TRBD1. Germline V gene data show CDR1 as MDHEN and CDR2 as SYDVKM. Germline trimming cut 10 bases from V and 6 bases from J; bases unmatched to any gene: 15. The CDR3 has 15 residues. CDR3 in DNA: TGTGCCACCCAGTATTCGGGACAGGGTTTTTCTGAAGCTTTCTTT. Translated, it gives CATQYSGQGFSEAFF.

The gene calls are TRBV27 and TRBJ2-1, with D possibly matching TRBD2 (7 bases). The CDR3 extends over 14 amino acids. Trimming removed 4 bases at V and 6 bases at J, with 13 bases between. Germline V gives CDR1 MNHEY, CDR2 SMNVEV (reference sequence). The CDR3 DNA follows: TGTGCCAGCAGTTGGGGGGGGGCTCCCAATGAGCAGTTCTTC. Its translation: CASSWGGAPNEQFF.

With respect to this clone: The identical CDR3 is also encoded by other nucleotide sequences in the sample. The CDR3 DNA follows: TGTGCCAGCAGTCTGGACACTGAAGCTTTCTTT. It specifies CASSLDTEAFF. The rearrangement links TRBV12-3 or TRBV12-4 to TRBJ1-1; D gene ambiguous. Trimming stripped 5 bases from V and 3 bases from J, with 4 bases between. The CDR3 totals 11 residues.

The rearrangement uses TRBV3-1 (or the pseudogene TRBV3-2) and TRBJ1-6; D is unresolved. Germline V gene lookup returns CDR1 LGHDT and CDR2 YNNKEL (reference sequence). CDR3 length: 15 residues. The ends were cut back, 1 base at V and 10 bases at J, with 14 bases in the middle. In DNA, the CDR3 is TGTGCCAGCAGCCAAGTTGCGGGGAGTGTCTCACCCCTCCACTTT. It translates to CASSQVAGSVSPLHF.

The chain couples TRBV10-3 to TRBJ2-3, with TRBD2 identical over 8 bases. Germline V gene lookup returns CDR1 ENHRY and CDR2 SYGVKD. J was trimmed by 4 bases and V by 9 bases; bases with no gene match: 3. The CDR3 loop spans 12 amino acids. The CDR3 DNA reads as TGTGCCATAGCGGGAGTGGCAGATACGCAGTATTTT. The encoded protein is CAIAGVADTQYF.

CDR3 region: CASSGDIGRGGNTIYF. DNA of the CDR3: TGTGCCAGCAGTGGGGACATCGGTAGGGGTGGAAACACCATATATTTT. V and J are TRBV27 and TRBJ1-3; tentative D call: TRBD1 (6 bases). This CDR3 comprises 16 residues. CDR1 is MNHEY and CDR2 is SMNVEV in the germline V gene (reference sequence). V shed 5 bases and J shed 3 bases, with 17 bases lying between them.

V is TRBV7-9 and J is TRBJ2-2, with TRBD2 identical over 12 bases. Trimming took 5 bases from V and 2 from J; bases not matched to a gene: 9. CDR1 is SEHNR and CDR2 is FQNEAQ in the germline V gene (reference sequence). This CDR3 comprises 18 residues. The CDR3 DNA reads TGTGCCAGCAGCCCCCTAGCGGGAGGGCCGGGAAACACCGGGGAGCTGTTTTTT. This codes for CASSPLAGGPGNTGELFF.

This chain connects TRBV3-1 (or the pseudogene TRBV3-2) to TRBJ2-5; TRBD1 might be the D (5 bases). V was shortened by 0 bases and J by 9 bases, with 11 bases between the two germline ends. The CDR3 contains 13 residues. CDR1 and CDR2 (germline): LGHDT, YNNKEL (reference sequence). In DNA, the CDR3 is TGTGCCAGCAGCCAAGATATCCAAGGGGCCCAGTACTTC. Amino acid sequence: CASSQDIQGAQYF.

This chain uses TRBV7-2 with TRBJ1-2; D is unresolved. CDR1 is SGHTA, CDR2 FQGNSA, per germline. This CDR3 comprises 13 residues. Trimming left V 1 base short and J 11 bases short, with 14 bases between. This chain's CDR3 is CASSLGVLREYTF. CDR3 nucleotide sequence: TGTGCCAGCAGCTTAGGGGTCTTGAGGGAATACACCTTC.

The gene calls are TRBV13 and TRBJ2-1; 11 positions match TRBD2. The germline gives CDR1 PRHDT, CDR2 FYEKMQ (reference sequence). Trimming at V came to 7 bases and at J to 1 base, leaving 6 bases not matched to a gene. The CDR3 is 16 amino acids. The DNA for the CDR3 is TGTGCCAGCACCCTCCTAGCGGGGGGTTCCTACAATGAGCAGTTCTTC. Its protein product is CASTLLAGGSYNEQFF.

To note about this clone: One end of the junction varies from germline; a read error may be responsible. This chain uses TRBV5-1 with TRBJ1-1; D is possibly TRBD1 (5 bases). The CDR3 is 11 amino acids. CDR1 and CDR2 from the germline V gene are SGHRS and YFSETQ. CDR3 bases: TGCGCCAGCAGCTTAGAGGGGAGCCCGATCTTT. This gives the protein CASSLEGSPIF.

In nucleotides, the CDR3 is TGTGCCAGTAGTATGGGGATTTTGAGCAATCAGCCCCAGCATTTT. Translation gives CASSMGILSNQPQHF. The chain is built from TRBV19 and TRBJ1-5; D gene uncertain. The germline V and J ends were trimmed by 3 bases and 1 base, with 10 bases remaining between them. Germline V gene data show CDR1 as LNHDA and CDR2 as SQIVND (reference sequence). The CDR3 length is 15 residues.

This chain connects TRBV11-3 to TRBJ2-2; a weak D match, TRBD1 (6 bases). The V gene's germline CDR1 is SGHNT and CDR2 YENEEA. This CDR3 spans 16 amino acids. Trimming removed 5 bases at V and 0 bases at J, with 13 bases between. The CDR3 bases are TGTGCCAGCAGCCCCCTGGGGGCAGCGAACACCGGGGAGCTGTTTTTT. This gives the protein CASSPLGAANTGELFF.

V usage is TRBV4-3 and J usage is TRBJ2-7; 8 bases align to TRBD2. The CDR3 covers 15 residues. With V trimmed by 4 bases and J by 7 bases, 12 bases remained unmatched. The germline V gene has CDR1 LGHNA and CDR2 YSLEER. The DNA of the CDR3 is TGCGCCAGCAGCCCCGGGGGGGGACGATCGGGAGAGCAGTACTTC. Encoded protein: CASSPGGGRSGEQYF.

This chain uses TRBV28 with TRBJ1-4; perhaps TRBD1 as D (6 bases). Germline CDR1 reads MDHEN; CDR2 reads SYDVKM. V was clipped by 2 bases and J by 3 bases, with 13 bases between them. CDR3 length: 16 residues. CDR3 protein: CASSLGLGQPNEKLFF. DNA of the CDR3: TGTGCCAGCAGTTTAGGATTAGGACAGCCTAATGAAAAACTGTTTTTT.

The chain uses TRBV19 and TRBJ2-1; D uncertain. The CDR3 covers 15 residues. V dropped 6 bases and J dropped 8 bases, with 20 bases sitting between them. Per germline, CDR1 LNHDA and CDR2 SQIVND (reference sequence). CDR3 sequence: CASSDVVRLLDEQFF. CDR3 DNA sequence: TGTGCCAGTAGCGACGTGGTGCGCCTTTTGGATGAGCAGTTCTTC.

This chain joins TRBV19 and TRBJ2-1; D is uncertain. The CDR3 loop spans 14 amino acids. V was clipped by 5 bases and J by 0 bases, with 8 bases between them. CDR1 is LNHDA, CDR2 SQIVND, per germline (reference sequence). The CDR3 DNA reads as TGTGCCAGTAGTGCGTCAAGCTCCTACAATGAGCAGTTCTTC. Its protein product is CASSASSSYNEQFF. Full variable domain (remainder filled in from reference TRBV19 and TRBJ2-1): DGGITQSPKYLFRKEGQNVTLSCEQNLNHDAMYWYRQDPGQGLRLIYYSQIVNDFQKGDIAEGYSVSREKKESFPLTVTSAQKNPTAFYLCASSASSSYNEQFFGPGTRLTVL.

This clone was picked up a small number of times. The gene calls are TRBV7-3 and TRBJ1-6; maybe TRBD1 (6 bases). This CDR3 comprises 15 residues. The germline V gene encodes CDR1 SGHTA and CDR2 FQGTGA. Trimming shortened V by 8 bases and J by 0 bases, and 11 bases separated the two germline ends. Written as DNA, the CDR3 is TGTGCCAGCCGTGGACAGAGCTCCTATAATTCACCCCTCCACTTT. Residues: CASRGQSSYNSPLHF.

V usage is TRBV7-2 and J usage is TRBJ2-5, with 8 bases aligning to TRBD2. Germline V gives CDR1 SGHTA, CDR2 FQGNSA. The ends lost 5 bases at V and 12 bases at J; junction bases unmatched: 5. The CDR3 is made up of 11 amino acids. The CDR3 here is CASSREGQKYF. CDR3 nucleotides: TGTGCCAGCAGCCGGGAGGGTCAAAAGTACTTC.

As concerns this clone: Other nucleotide sequences in the sample specify the same CDR3. The rearrangement links TRBV9 to TRBJ2-1, with 12 bases identical to TRBD1. CDR1 and CDR2 from the germline V gene are SGDLS and YYNGEE. The CDR3 is 16 amino acids. The junction had 4 bases not matched to a gene; V was cut back by 2 bases and J by 4 bases. CDR3 loop: CASSVGQGASYNEQFF. The CDR3 DNA reads as TGTGCCAGCAGCGTGGGACAGGGGGCTTCATACAATGAGCAGTTCTTC.